The TCR beta chain described here comes from a study of T cell responses to AZD1222 COVID-19 vaccine (dated by TCRdb to the early 2020s). In terms of the full investigation: AZD1222 recipients given second doses at about 4 weeks or at about 12 weeks were pooled, since spike-specific TCR depth and breadth were not found to differ between the two schedules. Trial participants were enrolled into age subgroups of 18-55, 56-69 and 70-plus years, which contained around 140, 26 and 57 TCR-sequenced participants, respectively. TCR sequencing covered some 240 trial participants: 200 to 220 given two doses of AZD1222 and some 25 given two doses of MenACWY control vaccine.

The germline V gene provides CDR1 MDHEN and CDR2 SYDVKM. V is cut by 4 bases and J by 3 bases, and the space between the germline ends is 12 bases. From cysteine to phenylalanine, the CDR3 is 14 amino acids long. Of the read, only the CDR3 DNA is kept; its 42 bases are in frame from base 1. The CDR3 regions of human TCRbeta chains were analyzed by immunosequencing. In the paper's pipeline: TCRs in the repertoires were matched against a reference library of SARS-CoV-2-specific TCRs that had been generated with the MIRA antigen-specificity platform. Breadth was defined as the fraction of unique TCRs that were SARS-CoV-2-associated. Depth was defined as the fraction of total T cells that were SARS-CoV-2-associated. Using the MIRA data, each spike-specific TCR was assigned both to the spike region to which the TCR was reactive and to a CD4 or CD8 class. Log10-transformed breadth and depth values were compared by one-way ANOVA with Sidak's multiple comparisons tests. TCRdb retrieved this table from immuneACCESS and kept in-frame rearrangements only. Not all clones are present; in checked studies, unresolved V genes account for under half, and no reason is known for the remainder. D and trimming come from the DNA, and the V and J calls and clone size come from that table. This sample holds about 120,000 clones; approximately 93% were observed only once. The ten largest clones add up to about 3% of the sample.

According to the study, the label for this sample's time point signals: baseline before first vaccination. Vaccinee samples were obtained from the UK trials COV001 and COV002, which included a single-blind randomized controlled phase 2/3 trial of AZD1222 (ChAdOx1 nCoV-19) in healthy adults. Trial participant PBMC samples were collected at day 0 and day 28 after the second dose for TCRbeta chain sequencing. What the authors observed across the whole study: In the small 56-69-year group, the increase in depth fell short of significance, most likely because of low power. Epitopes outside the regions mutated in the B.1.351 and B.1.1.7 variants were reportedly recognized by nearly half of the unique spike-specific TCRs. Because no samples from the day 14 peak response were available, repertoires could be characterized only after the peak T cell response. Participants were mostly white British and included more females than males, and it was suggested by the authors that clonal diversity may have been underestimated. After two AZD1222 doses, both the breadth and the depth of spike-specific TCRs were significantly higher than at day 0 and than in MenACWY recipients. Only five or six AZD1222 recipients were SARS-CoV-2 seropositive at baseline, limiting conclusions about previously exposed vaccinees. Vaccine-associated CD4 TCRs spanned the whole spike protein, with dominant responses in regions 160-218 and 743-854.

To note about this clone: Its antigen remains undetermined. The input lacks base qualities; no much larger clone sits a single base away.

Sequencing was performed on peripheral blood, taken on day 0 of AZD1222 vaccination. This receptor was obtained from an adult in good health. The chain is encoded by TRBV28 joined to TRBJ1-2; confidence is insufficient to name the D gene. Here is the DNA: TGTGCCAGCAGTTCCGGTATACGGTACTATGGCTACACCTTC. Its translation reads: CASSSGIRYYGYTF.